This T cell receptor beta chain was observed in a study of blood T cell repertoires in COVID-19. The wider study: The origin of the acute and convalescent COVID-19 samples was the United States, Italy and Spain.

Trimming took 9 bases from V and 5 from J; bases not matched to a gene: 4. The CDR3 length is 13 residues. Germline lookup yields CDR1 SNHLY and CDR2 FYNNEI. Repertoires were generated with immunoSEQ multiplex PCR, while TCRdb's copy carries only in-frame clones and drops some. Of about 130,000 clones in the sample, approximately 89% were seen once. This TCR was recovered from a woman between 70 and 85 years old with COVID-19, enrolled during active disease. The chain has TRBV2 and TRBJ2-1, with 10 bases identical to TRBD2. Sequencing was performed on peripheral blood. The CDR3 sequence: CASKRGGHNEQFF. DNA for the CDR3: TGTGCCAGTAAGCGGGGGGGGCACAATGAGCAGTTCTTC.